These 5 T cell receptor beta chains originate from one sample sequenced in a study of shared clonotypes between healthy human individuals. TCRdb's table, derived via immunoSEQ multiplex PCR, lists solely in-frame clones and lacks some. The sample lists about 710,000 clones; about three quarters were seen once. The source material was memory CD4+ T cells sorted from blood. Subset meaning: CD45RA-negative fraction. The receptors shown here come from a woman aged 25 to 39 in good health.

The genes are TRBV5-1 and TRBJ2-2; the D gene could be TRBD1 or TRBD2 (5 bases each). The CDR3 extends over 14 amino acids. The V end was cut by 9 bases, the J end by 6 bases, with 18 bases between. CDR1 SGHRS and CDR2 YFSETQ come from the germline V gene. CDR3 DNA sequence: TGCGCCACCAAAGGTCGAGAGGGGCCCGGGGAGCTGTTTTTT. It is translated as CATKGREGPGELFF.

The chain couples TRBV15 to TRBJ2-5; 8 bases fit TRBD2. The CDR3 runs 15 residues. The germline V gene encodes CDR1 LNHNV and CDR2 YYDKDF (reference sequence). Trimming removed 3 bases from V and 1 base from J; junction bases left unmatched: 4. The DNA for the CDR3 is TGTGCCACCAGCAGGGCGGGGGGCGGCCAAGAGACCCAGTACTTC. Amino acid sequence: CATSRAGGGQETQYF.

The rearrangement links TRBV6-4 to TRBJ1-2; D perhaps matches TRBD1 (5 bases). V was cut by 8 bases and J by 6 bases, with 7 bases left in between. The CDR3 spans 10 residues. CDR1 is MRHNA, CDR2 SNTAGT, per germline. CDR3 coding DNA: TGTGCCAGCGTCAGGGATGGCTACACCTTC. Its translation: CASVRDGYTF.

The chain couples TRBV29-1 to TRBJ1-1; D might be TRBD1 (5 bases). Germline V lookup: CDR1 SQVTM, CDR2 ANQGSEA. Between the trimmed V and J ends, which lost 8 bases and 8 bases, there was a span of 24 bases. This CDR3 region has 14 residues. The chain's CDR3 is CSLGRAGTDAEAFF. DNA of the CDR3: TGCAGCTTGGGACGCGCCGGCACGGATGCGGAAGCTTTCTTT.

This chain joins TRBV28 and TRBJ2-7; 13 positions match TRBD2. The V segment lost 6 bases and the J segment 4 bases; nucleotides outside the gene matches: 9. CDR1 MDHEN and CDR2 SYDVKM come from the germline V gene. There are 16 residues in the CDR3. The CDR3 reads CASRSSGTSGKYEQYF. CDR3 nucleotides: TGTGCCAGCAGGTCCTCCGGGACTAGCGGGAAGTACGAGCAGTACTTC.